One sample yielded the 14 T cell receptor beta chains listed below, sequenced in a study of OX40 agonist ivuxolimab in advanced cancers. Only in-frame clones appear in the TCRdb table, and some are missing; sequencing was by immunoSEQ multiplex PCR. The table shows 45,000 to 60,000 clones, with about 89% occurring only once. The sample consisted of CD4+ or CD8+ T cells sorted from blood, taken in a trial of the OX40 agonist ivuxolimab. Receptor source: an adult with an advanced solid tumor such as melanoma, head and neck, liver or kidney cancer.

The chain links TRBV6-6 to TRBJ2-2; TRBD1 matches 8 bases. Unmatched junction bases numbered 9, after V lost 7 bases and J lost 5 bases. The germline V gene has CDR1 MNHNY and CDR2 SVGAGI (reference sequence). CDR3 length equals 15 residues. The CDR3 region is CASTVDRAGTGELFF. CDR3 DNA: TGTGCCAGCACCGTGGACAGGGCGGGAACCGGGGAGCTGTTTTTT.

This clone occurred once. DNA of the CDR3: TGTGCCAGTAGCCGAAGGGGAGAATATAATGAAAAACTGTTTTTT. Encoded protein: CASSRRGEYNEKLFF. The chain has TRBV19 and TRBJ1-4; D might be TRBD1 (5 bases). The CDR3 length is 15 residues. V dropped 6 bases and J dropped 4 bases, with 15 bases sitting between them. CDR1 is LNHDA and CDR2 is SQIVND in the germline V gene (reference sequence).

The chain employs TRBV7-9 and TRBJ1-2; a possible D gene is TRBD1 (6 bases). The CDR3 extends over 14 amino acids. The V end lost 7 bases, the J end lost 6 bases, and 18 bases lay between the germline ends. Germline-derived CDR1 and CDR2 are SEHNR and FQNEAQ (reference sequence). The CDR3 nucleotides are TGTGCCAGCACCCCCCGGAACAGGGCGGATGGCTACACCTTC. Residues: CASTPRNRADGYTF. The complete variable domain, with remaining parts taken from reference TRBV7-9 and TRBJ1-2, reads DTGVSQNPRHKITKRGQNVTFRCDPISEHNRLYWYRQTLGQGPEFLTYFQNEAQLEKSRLLSDRFSAERPKGSFSTLEIQRTEQGDSAMYLCASTPRNRADGYTFGSGTRLTVV.

The chain couples TRBV4-2 to TRBJ2-1; no clear D gene. Looked up from germline, CDR1 is LGHNA and CDR2 is YNFKEQ. CDR3 length equals 16 residues. Deletions cut 3 bases from V and 0 bases from J, with 12 bases between. The CDR3 DNA reads TGTGCCAGCAGCCAGATCTCACCGTACTCCTACAATGAGCAGTTCTTC. It encodes CASSQISPYSYNEQFF.

The chain couples TRBV5-6 to TRBJ1-1, with a tentative D call TRBD1 (6 bases). CDR1 and CDR2 (germline): SGHDT, YYEEEE. Trimming pared 0 bases from V and 0 bases from J, leaving 9 bases between. The CDR3 has 15 amino acids. The DNA for the CDR3 is TGTGCCAGCAGCTTGGGTGGGGACATGAACACTGAAGCTTTCTTT. This gives the protein CASSLGGDMNTEAFF.

The chain joins TRBV7-2 to TRBJ1-1; possibly TRBD1 for D (6 bases). This CDR3 is 14 amino acids long. The germline V gene encodes CDR1 SGHTA and CDR2 FQGNSA. Trimming took off 2 bases at V and 3 bases at J, with 10 bases between the two ends. CDR3 protein: CASSLWDTYTEAFF. CDR3 in DNA: TGTGCCAGCAGCTTATGGGACACGTACACTGAAGCTTTCTTT.

The chain carries TRBV5-1 and TRBJ2-2, with D possibly being TRBD1 or TRBD2 (5 bases each). V was clipped by 2 bases and J by 2 bases, with 16 bases between them. CDR1 and CDR2 from the germline V gene are SGHRS and YFSETQ. CDR3 length equals 17 residues. The CDR3 is CASSLGQGRVNTGELFF. The CDR3 DNA sequence: TGCGCCAGCAGCTTAGGGCAGGGACGGGTTAACACCGGGGAGCTGTTTTTT.

V usage is TRBV9 and J usage is TRBJ2-1; D is unresolved. The CDR3 runs to 14 residues. Germline CDR1 SGDLS, CDR2 YYNGEE. Trimming removed 0 bases from V and 7 bases from J, with 11 bases in between. Written as DNA, the CDR3 is TGTGCCAGCAGCGTAGGGAGCAAACCGAATGAGCAGTTCTTC. This sequence encodes CASSVGSKPNEQFF.

This clone was recorded once. The chain has TRBV7-9 and TRBJ2-3; TRBD2 agrees at 8 bases. Trimming removed 5 bases from V and 2 bases from J; junction bases left unmatched: 9. Per germline, CDR1 SEHNR and CDR2 FQNEAQ (reference sequence). The CDR3 is 16 residues long. CDR3 residues: CASSPSSGLHTDTQYF. In nucleotides, the CDR3 is TGTGCCAGCAGCCCATCTAGCGGGCTACACACAGATACGCAGTATTTT.

The rearrangement uses TRBV4-1 and TRBJ1-1; D unresolved. The CDR3 is 17 residues long. Germline V lookup: CDR1 MGHRA, CDR2 YSYEKL. Trimming shortened V by 1 base and J by 4 bases, and 19 bases separated the two germline ends. CDR3: CASSQGLSGALGTEAFF. CDR3 nucleotide sequence: TGCGCCAGCAGCCAAGGTTTATCAGGCGCTTTGGGCACTGAAGCTTTCTTT.

In this sample, this clone turned up once. The gene calls are TRBV7-2 and TRBJ2-2, with D uncertain. Trimming left V 4 bases short and J 4 bases short, with 13 bases between. CDR3 length: 15 residues. Germline CDR1 is SGHTA and CDR2 is FQGNSA. The CDR3 coding sequence is TGTGCCAGCAGCTGGGCGGATAGAAGCACCGGGGAGCTGTTTTTT. Encoded protein: CASSWADRSTGELFF.

The V and J genes are TRBV5-1 and TRBJ1-6, with a possible D match to TRBD1 (5 bases). Trimming removed 7 bases at V and 8 bases at J, with 16 bases between. This CDR3 has 14 amino acids. Germline V lookup: CDR1 SGHRS, CDR2 YFSETQ. The CDR3 DNA follows: TGCGCCAGCTGTGAGGGGATGATCGATTCACCCCTCCACTTT. As protein: CASCEGMIDSPLHF.

The chain employs TRBV5-4 and TRBJ2-7, with 7 nucleotides matching TRBD1. V was clipped by 2 bases and J by 7 bases; unmatched bases: 9. Looked up from germline, CDR1 is SGHNT and CDR2 is YYREEE (reference sequence). The CDR3 consists of 14 residues. CDR3 sequence (DNA): TGTGCCAGCAGCTTCACAGGGGCAAAGCGGGAGCAGTACTTC. As protein: CASSFTGAKREQYF.

The rearrangement joins TRBV4-2 to TRBJ2-3, with D unresolved. The CDR3 contains 17 residues. Germline CDR1 and CDR2: LGHNA and YNFKEQ. Trimming pared 0 bases from V and 4 bases from J, leaving 17 bases between. The CDR3 region has the DNA TGTGCCAGCAGCCAAGATCTCGGAGCGCCCTTGTCAGATACGCAGTATTTT. Translating gives CASSQDLGAPLSDTQYF.